Described below is a single T cell receptor (beta chain) sequence and its context. These data come from a study of blood T cell repertoires in COVID-19. Per the authors' pipeline: Researchers report that nucleated cell counts were estimated from reference gene primer amplification. Sequencing was performed with immunoSEQ multiplex PCR; in TCRdb, only in-frame clones are kept and a portion is missing. That table furnishes V, J and clone size, whereas the DNA furnished D and trimming. The table includes 110,000 to 150,000 clones, roughly 88% detected once. The V gene's germline CDR1 is SGHAT and CDR2 FQNNGV. The CDR3 runs 16 residues. Losses at the gene ends were 6 bases for V and 2 bases for J; bases not matched to a gene: 7.

The chain links TRBV11-2 to TRBJ1-6; 7 bases fit TRBD1. Sequenced sample: peripheral blood. This TCR came from a man in his 70s with acute or convalescent COVID-19. The CDR3 loop is CASRSEGAAYNSPLHF. In DNA form, the CDR3 reads TGTGCCAGCAGGTCAGAGGGGGCCGCCTATAATTCACCCCTCCACTTT.